This T cell receptor beta chain was profiled in a study of T-cell reconstitution after alpha-beta-depleted transplantation in children. General study findings and limits: T-cell numbers and diversity, one year after transplant, stemmed largely from T cells that were newly produced.

Preparation of the TCRbeta library used unique molecular identifiers. TCRdb re-called the PCR reads with MiXCR, one entry per CDR3 protein. This sample has 85,000 to 120,000 distinct CDR3 sequences, with 4.5% to 7.5% found just once. The length of the CDR3 is 14 residues. V lost 0 bases and J 2 bases, leaving 3 bases between the germline ends. Germline V gene lookup returns CDR1 SGDLS and CDR2 YYNGEE. With regard to this clonotype: Antigen unknown.

Specimen: PBMCs, mostly from graft donor cells, collected 60 days after TCRalphabeta/CD19-depleted stem cell transplant. The receptor's source is a female patient under 10 years old who had a stem cell transplant for Fanconi anemia, so the T cells may come from the graft donor. The chain is built from TRBV9 and TRBJ2-6, with D unclear. CDR3 nucleotides: TGTGCCAGCAGCGTAGGGGCTGGGGCCAACGTCCTGACTTTC. This translates into CASSVGAGANVLTF.